This TCR beta chain was captured by sequencing in a study of T cell responses to AZD1222 COVID-19 vaccine. Study-wide results and caveats: At baseline, seropositivity was found in only a handful of AZD1222 recipients. Following two doses of AZD1222, Spike-specific TCR breadth and depth rose. Females made up more of the donors, who were largely white British, and clonal diversity may have come out too low.

The germline gives CDR1 SNHLY, CDR2 FYNNEI. This CDR3 comprises 15 residues. V trimming: 6 bases; J trimming: 5 bases; junction bases outside the gene matches: 8. Regarding this clone: Its antigen is not identified.

Sequencing used immunoSEQ multiplex PCR; TCRdb keeps in-frame clones, though not all of them. Found here are approximately 100,000 clones, about 88% of them singletons; the top ten hold roughly 5.2%. This receptor was obtained from an adult who received the AZD1222 COVID-19 vaccine. This chain links TRBV2 with TRBJ2-7; 12 nucleotides align to TRBD1. Here the sequenced sample was peripheral blood, taken 28 days after the second AZD1222 dose. CDR3 nucleotides: TGTGCCAGCAGGGAGGGACAGGGGGCGTTGAACGAGCAGTACTTC. Its protein product is CASREGQGALNEQYF.